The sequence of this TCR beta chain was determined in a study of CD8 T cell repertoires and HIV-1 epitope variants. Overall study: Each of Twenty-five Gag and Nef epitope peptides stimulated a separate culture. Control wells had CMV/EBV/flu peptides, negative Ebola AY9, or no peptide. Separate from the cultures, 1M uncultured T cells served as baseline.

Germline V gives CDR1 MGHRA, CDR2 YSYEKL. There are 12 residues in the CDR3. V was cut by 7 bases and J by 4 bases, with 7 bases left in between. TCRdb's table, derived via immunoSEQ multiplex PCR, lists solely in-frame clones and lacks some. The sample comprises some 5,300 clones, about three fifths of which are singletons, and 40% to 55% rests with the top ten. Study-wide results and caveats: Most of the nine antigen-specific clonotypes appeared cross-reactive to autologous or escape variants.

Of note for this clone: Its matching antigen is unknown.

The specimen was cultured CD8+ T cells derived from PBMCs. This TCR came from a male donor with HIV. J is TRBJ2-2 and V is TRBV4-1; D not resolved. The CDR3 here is CASTPRTGELFF. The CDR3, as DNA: TGCGCCAGCACGCCTCGCACCGGGGAGCTGTTTTTT.